The clone carrying this TCR beta chain occurred many times. What it binds is not known. This sample was included in a study of CD8 T cells in ankylosing spondylitis. TCRdb used MiXCR to reprocess the 5' RACE reads, holding one entry per CDR3 protein. The sample comprises about 540,000 distinct CDR3 sequences, roughly 13% of which are singletons, and approximately 6.3% rests with the top ten. Findings and caveats of the study: A TCR beta motif made of about 8 highly homologous variants seemed typical of ankylosing spondylitis blood.

Looked up from germline, CDR1 is LGHDT and CDR2 is YNNKEL (reference sequence). This CDR3 is built from 16 residues. V was clipped by 2 bases and J by 5 bases, with 15 bases between them. The sequencing input was blood, either unsorted or a sorted T cell fraction (not recorded which). The V and J genes are TRBV3-1 and TRBJ2-2; D could derive from TRBD1 or TRBD2 (5 bases each). The sequence derives from a male donor with ankylosing spondylitis. The CDR3 sequence is CASSQFPGQGTGELFF. CDR3 nucleotide sequence: TGTGCCAGCAGCCAATTCCCGGGGCAAGGGACCGGGGAGCTGTTTTTT. Filled out from reference TRBV3-1 and TRBJ2-2, the complete variable domain reads DTAVSQTPKYLVTQMGNDKSIKCEQNLGHDTMYWYKQDSKKFLKIMFSYNNKELIINETVPNRFSPKSPDKAHLNLHINSLELGDSAVYFCASSQFPGQGTGELFFGEGSRLTVL.